This T cell receptor (beta chain) was identified in a study of T cell changes during pregnancy in multiple sclerosis. Clones were read by immunoSEQ multiplex PCR, and TCRdb kept only the in-frame ones, dropping some. The sample shows approximately 100,000 clones, 92% of them seen only once. This CDR3 has 13 residues. V gave up 4 bases and J gave up 2 bases, with 9 bases separating them. Germline V gives CDR1 MDHEN, CDR2 SYDVKM. The source was peripheral blood, collected after pregnancy. This rearrangement joins TRBV28 to TRBJ2-7; possibly TRBD1 for D (6 bases). This receptor was obtained from a female donor in good health, enrolled as a control in a pregnancy study. The CDR3 reads CASSWTATYEQYF. The CDR3, as DNA: TGTGCCAGCAGTTGGACAGCTACCTACGAGCAGTACTTC.